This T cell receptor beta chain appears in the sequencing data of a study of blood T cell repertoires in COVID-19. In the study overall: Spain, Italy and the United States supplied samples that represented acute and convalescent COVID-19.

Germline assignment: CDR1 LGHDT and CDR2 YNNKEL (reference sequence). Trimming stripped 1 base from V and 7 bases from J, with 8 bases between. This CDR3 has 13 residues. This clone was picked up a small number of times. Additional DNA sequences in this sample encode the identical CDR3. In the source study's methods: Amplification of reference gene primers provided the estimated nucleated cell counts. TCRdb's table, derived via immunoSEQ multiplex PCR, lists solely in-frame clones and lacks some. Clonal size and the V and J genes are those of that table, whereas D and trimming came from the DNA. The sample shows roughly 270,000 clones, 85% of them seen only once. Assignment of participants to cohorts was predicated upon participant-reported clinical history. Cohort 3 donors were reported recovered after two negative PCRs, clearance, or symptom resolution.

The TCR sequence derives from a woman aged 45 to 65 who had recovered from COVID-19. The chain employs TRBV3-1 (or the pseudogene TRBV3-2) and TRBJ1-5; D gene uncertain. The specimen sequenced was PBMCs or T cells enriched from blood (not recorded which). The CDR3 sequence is CASSQVTGQPQHF. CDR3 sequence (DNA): TGTGCCAGCAGCCAAGTCACCGGGCAGCCCCAGCATTTT.